This entry concerns a single T cell receptor beta chain. The sample comes from a study of blood T cell repertoires in COVID-19. Study-wide background: Sites across the United States, Italy and Spain contributed samples from acute and convalescent COVID-19.

The germline V gene encodes CDR1 SGHRS and CDR2 YFSETQ. Trimming took 1 base from V and 2 from J; bases not matched to a gene: 2. The CDR3 covers 15 residues. Sequencing was performed with immunoSEQ multiplex PCR; in TCRdb, only in-frame clones are kept and a portion is missing. The sample lists about 400,000 clones, approximately 89% occurring once. The receptor was derived from a woman between 25 and 40 years old who had recovered from COVID-19. The chain recombines TRBV5-1 with TRBJ2-3, with 9 bases matching TRBD2. The sample consisted of PBMCs or T cells enriched from blood (not recorded which). CDR3 amino acids: CASSLRTSVTDTQYF. The CDR3 DNA is TGCGCCAGCAGCTTGAGGACTAGCGTCACAGATACGCAGTATTTT.